These 28 T cell receptor beta chains were all obtained from the same sample, sequenced in a study of glioma-infiltrating T cells. The iRepertoire nested amplicon-rescue multiplex PCR amplified TCR alpha and beta CDR3s from RNA. TCRdb reanalysed the multiplex PCR reads using MiXCR and keeps one entry per CDR3 protein. The sample lists fewer than 500,000 distinct CDR3 sequences; 35% to 45% were seen once. The sequenced sample was glioma tissue, nonneoplastic brain tissue, or PBMCs (not recorded which). The receptors stem from a human donor with low-grade glioma or glioblastoma, undergoing nonglioma brain surgery, or in good health (not recorded which).

This clonotype is classed as medium-sized (0.01 to 0.1%). The junction and the germline gene differ at one end; a read error may be behind it. The chain has TRBV6-2 or TRBV6-3 and TRBJ2-7, with D tentatively TRBD2 (6 bases). Germline V CDR1 and CDR2: MNHEY, SVGEGT. The CDR3 length is 11 residues. The DNA of the CDR3 is TGTGCCAGCAGCATGGGGACTGGCATCAACTTC. The encoded protein is CASSMGTGINF.

The J gene is TRBJ2-1, the V gene TRBV20-1; TRBD2 aligns across 15 bases. The CDR3 sequence is 18 residues long. Germline assignment: CDR1 DFQATT and CDR2 SNEGSKA (reference sequence). V lost 2 bases to trimming and J lost 4 bases; unmatched junction nucleotides: 9. The CDR3 DNA sequence: TGCAGTGCTAGATCTCGGACTAGCGGGAGGGCATCGTACAATGAGCAGTTCTTC. Residues: CSARSRTSGRASYNEQFF.

With regard to this clonotype: Mismatch with germline at one junction end may stem from a read error. The chain combines TRBV6-5 with TRBJ2-7, with 9 bases lining up with TRBD2. Germline V gene lookup returns CDR1 MNHEY and CDR2 SVGAGI. This CDR3 spans 14 amino acids. The CDR3: CASSRLADTYKQYF. The CDR3 bases are TGTGCCAGCAGTCGACTAGCGGACACCTACAAGCAGTACTTC.

V gene TRBV20-1 combines with J gene TRBJ2-7, with TRBD1 as a possible D gene (5 bases). CDR3 size: 12 residues. V gave up 4 bases and J gave up 3 bases, with 10 bases separating them. CDR1 and CDR2 from the germline V gene are DFQATT and SNEGSKA (reference sequence). CDR3 bases: TGCAGTGCTACAGACAGCTACTACGAGCAGTACTTC. This sequence encodes CSATDSYYEQYF.

This clonotype was seen at least ten times. V usage is TRBV20-1 and J usage is TRBJ2-1; D is unclear. Trimming removed 6 bases at V and 5 bases at J, with 20 bases between. The CDR3 contains 15 residues. Germline loops: CDR1 DFQATT, CDR2 SNEGSKA (reference sequence). The CDR3 protein is CSALRGAVNHNEQFF. As DNA, the CDR3 is TGCAGTGCCCTACGCGGCGCAGTAAACCACAATGAGCAGTTCTTC.

This clonotype was seen only a few times. The chain links TRBV12-3 or TRBV12-4 to TRBJ1-3, with a tentative D call TRBD1 (5 bases). There are 15 residues in the CDR3. Between the trimmed V and J ends, which lost 2 bases and 1 base, there was a span of 9 bases. The CDR3 reads CASSLLAGSGNTIYF. The DNA of the CDR3 is TGTGCCAGCAGTTTATTAGCAGGGTCTGGAAACACCATATATTTT.

The gene calls are TRBV12-3 or TRBV12-4 and TRBJ1-5; D gene uncertain. Between the trimmed V and J ends, which lost 5 bases and 0 bases, there was a span of 5 bases. The CDR3 spans 13 residues. Here the CDR3 DNA reads TGTGCCAGCAGTGCTAGTAGCAATCAGCCCCAGCATTTT. Translated, it gives CASSASSNQPQHF.

The rearrangement joins TRBV15 to TRBJ2-3; D perhaps matches TRBD1 (5 bases). The germline gives CDR1 LNHNV, CDR2 YYDKDF (reference sequence). The length of the CDR3 is 15 residues. The V gene lost 10 bases and the J gene lost 2 bases, with 19 bases spanning the gap. CDR3 loop: CAISSAGALTDTQYF. The CDR3 region has the DNA TGTGCCATTAGCAGTGCTGGGGCCCTCACAGATACGCAGTATTTT.

The chain couples TRBV4-2 to TRBJ1-1; 7 bases fit TRBD1. Germline CDR1 and CDR2: LGHNA and YNFKEQ. The ends lost 7 bases at V and 5 bases at J; junction bases unmatched: 10. The CDR3 length is 14 residues. The CDR3: CASTGTALETEAFF. CDR3 bases: TGTGCCAGCACCGGGACAGCTTTAGAAACTGAAGCTTTCTTT.

This clonotype was counted only a few times. CDR3 sequence: CASSTYQGALTDTQYF. The CDR3 bases are TGTGCCAGCAGCACTTACCAGGGGGCGCTGACAGATACGCAGTATTTT. The chain couples TRBV7-9 to TRBJ2-3; 8 bases map to TRBD1. J lost 3 bases, V lost 5 bases, and 10 bases had no gene match. The germline CDR1 and CDR2 sequences are SEHNR and FQNEAQ (reference sequence). CDR3 length equals 16 residues.

This chain connects TRBV4-1 to TRBJ2-3; 10 bases are a match to TRBD1. Germline V gene sequence: CDR1 MGHRA, CDR2 YSYEKL. With V trimmed by 5 bases and J by 5 bases, 7 bases remained unmatched. This CDR3 spans 15 amino acids. This CDR3 is CASSNLGQGIDTQYF. CDR3 sequence (DNA): TGCGCCAGCAGCAACTTGGGACAGGGGATAGATACGCAGTATTTT.

Remarks on this clonotype: This clone may be a read error of a much larger clone one base away. The rearrangement uses TRBV28 and TRBJ1-2; 10 positions match TRBD1. Germline-derived CDR1 and CDR2 are MDHEN and SYDVKM. The CDR3 contains 14 residues. V dropped 5 bases and J dropped 6; count of bases not matched to a gene: 6. The CDR3, as DNA: TGTGCCAGCAGTACAGACGGACAGGGGGATGGCTACACCTTC. It codes for CASSTDGQGDGYTF.

This clonotype was recorded many times. The chain uses TRBV28 and TRBJ2-1, with D perhaps TRBD1 or TRBD2 (5 bases each). Germline V gene sequence: CDR1 MDHEN, CDR2 SYDVKM. Trimming pared 5 bases from V and 7 bases from J, leaving 18 bases between. The CDR3 covers 15 residues. The CDR3 here is CASSPIGLGENEQFF. The CDR3 coding sequence is TGTGCCAGCAGTCCGATAGGACTGGGGGAGAATGAGCAGTTCTTC.

This chain uses TRBV28 with TRBJ2-5, with a weak D call TRBD2 (5 bases). Germline V gene sequence: CDR1 MDHEN, CDR2 SYDVKM. V lost 4 bases, J lost 5 bases, and 14 bases lay in between. The CDR3 is 14 residues long. CDR3 bases: TGTGCCAGCAGTTCATACCTAGCTGGGGAGACCCAGTACTTC. Protein product: CASSSYLAGETQYF.

The chain combines TRBV19 with TRBJ1-5, with a tentative D call TRBD1 (5 bases). With 4 bases removed from V and 2 bases from J, the gap between germline ends came to 18 bases. The germline V gene encodes CDR1 LNHDA and CDR2 SQIVND (reference sequence). The CDR3 contains 17 residues. CDR3 protein: CASSRTHSGARNQPQHF. The DNA of the CDR3 is TGTGCCAGTAGTAGGACTCACAGCGGGGCTCGCAATCAGCCCCAGCATTTT.

Written as DNA, the CDR3 is TGTGCCTGGAGTCAAGACGGGCCCTACGAGCAGTACTTC. It is translated as CAWSQDGPYEQYF. The chain links TRBV30 to TRBJ2-7; the D is unclear. Germline V gives CDR1 GTSNPN, CDR2 SVGIG (reference sequence). V gave up 2 bases and J gave up 2 bases, with 10 bases separating them. The CDR3 spans 13 residues. Together with reference TRBV30 and TRBJ2-7, the CDR3 gives the full variable domain: SQTIHQWPATLVQPVGSPLSLECTVEGTSNPNLYWYRQAAGRGLQLLFYSVGIGQISSEVPQNLSASRPQDRQFILSSKKLLLSDSGFYLCAWSQDGPYEQYFGPGTRLTVT.

This clonotype was found once. One end of the junction is discordant with germline, which a read error may explain. V is TRBV27 and J is TRBJ2-1, with 8 bases aligning to TRBD2. Germline CDR1 and CDR2: MNHEY and SMNVEV (reference sequence). CDR3 length equals 15 residues. CDR3 sequence: CASTTSGSSYNEQLF. CDR3 nucleotides: TGTGCCAGCACTACAAGCGGGAGCTCCTACAATGAGCAGCTCTTC.

This clonotype was seen more than once but under ten times. The chain couples TRBV20-1 to TRBJ2-7; TRBD2 agrees at 7 bases. V shed 1 base, J shed 6 bases, and the junction held 9 bases outside the gene matches. Germline CDR1 and CDR2: DFQATT and SNEGSKA (reference sequence). The CDR3 is 14 residues long. CDR3 sequence reads: CSARALWEGSEQYF. CDR3 DNA sequence: TGCAGTGCTAGAGCATTGTGGGAGGGAAGCGAGCAGTACTTC.

This clonotype qualifies as medium-sized. This sequence joins TRBV28 and TRBJ2-1; tentatively, D is TRBD1 (6 bases). From germline, CDR1 is MDHEN and CDR2 SYDVKM. The germline V and J ends were trimmed by 6 bases and 2 bases, with 20 bases remaining between them. The length of the CDR3 is 17 residues. The CDR3 coding sequence is TGTGCCAGCAGCCGCCGGACAGCGTATGGGCCCTACAATGAGCAGTTCTTC. This sequence encodes CASSRRTAYGPYNEQFF.

Of note for this clonotype: This clone may be a read error of a much larger clone one base away. The chain links TRBV25-1 to TRBJ2-7; D unresolved. The CDR3 spans 10 residues. Per the germline V gene, CDR1 is MGHDK and CDR2 is SYGVNS. Trimming stripped 10 bases from V and 9 bases from J, with 13 bases between. CDR3 loop: CATRPHGQYF. DNA for the CDR3: TGTGCCACCAGGCCCCACGGGCAGTACTTC.

The chain uses TRBV19 and TRBJ1-2, with D tentatively TRBD1 (6 bases). The V end was cut by 4 bases, the J end by 3 bases, with 9 bases between. The CDR3 totals 13 residues. Germline CDR1 and CDR2: LNHDA and SQIVND (reference sequence). The CDR3 spells CASSKDSYYGYTF. Written as DNA, the CDR3 is TGTGCCAGTAGTAAGGACAGCTACTATGGCTACACCTTC.

This clonotype was picked up a small number of times. This chain links TRBV19 with TRBJ2-7; 9 bases match TRBD1. Trimming took 4 bases from V and 4 from J; bases not matched to a gene: 8. The germline CDR1 and CDR2 sequences are LNHDA and SQIVND (reference sequence). This CDR3 has 15 amino acids. This CDR3 reads CASSSRDREGYEQYF. CDR3 sequence (DNA): TGTGCCAGTAGTAGCCGGGACAGGGAGGGATACGAGCAGTACTTC.

This clonotype was recorded once. The J gene is TRBJ2-1, the V gene TRBV7-9, with D unresolved. The V end was cut by 3 bases, the J end by 10 bases, with 10 bases between. The CDR3 has 12 residues. CDR1 SEHNR and CDR2 FQNEAQ come from the germline V gene (reference sequence). For the CDR3, the DNA is TGTGCCAGCAGCTTGCCTCGGGCAGAGCAGTTCTTC. Amino acid sequence: CASSLPRAEQFF.

The chain carries TRBV28 and TRBJ2-5; D possibly uses TRBD1 or TRBD2 (7 bases each). V lost 8 bases and J 2 bases, leaving 15 bases between the germline ends. The germline V gene has CDR1 MDHEN and CDR2 SYDVKM. The CDR3 extends over 14 amino acids. The DNA of the CDR3 is TGTGCCAGCCAGGGGGGGGGGAGTCAAGAGACCCAGTACTTC. It codes for CASQGGGSQETQYF.

This clonotype was seen only a few times. CDR3 sequence: CASSHRGPVPRAFF. CDR3 nucleotide sequence: TGTGCCAGCAGCCACAGGGGGCCCGTCCCACGGGCTTTCTTT. The chain couples TRBV11-2 to TRBJ1-1; 9 positions agree with TRBD1. CDR3 length: 14 residues. The junction had 12 bases not matched to a gene; V was cut back by 5 bases and J by 11 bases. The V gene's germline CDR1 is SGHAT and CDR2 FQNNGV. Full variable domain (remainder filled in from reference TRBV11-2 and TRBJ1-1): EAGVAQSPRYKIIEKRQSVAFWCNPISGHATLYWYQQILGQGPKLLIQFQNNGVVDDSQLPKDRFSAERLKGVDSTLKIQPAKLEDSAVYLCASSHRGPVPRAFFGQGTRLTVV.

The chain carries TRBV7-2 and TRBJ1-5; 11 bases are shared with TRBD1. V lost 4 bases and J lost 5; bases outside the gene matches: 1. Germline lookup yields CDR1 SGHTA and CDR2 FQGNSA. CDR3 size: 14 residues. The CDR3, as DNA: TGTGCCAGCAGCTCGGACAGGGGGCATCAGCCCCAGCATTTT. This codes for CASSSDRGHQPQHF.

The V gene is TRBV19, the J gene TRBJ1-2; D gene unclear. The CDR3 sequence is 14 residues long. V lost 5 bases, J lost 3 bases, and 13 bases lay in between. Germline V CDR1 and CDR2: LNHDA, SQIVND (reference sequence). The CDR3 sequence: CASSGTALDYGYTF. The CDR3 coding sequence is TGTGCCAGTAGTGGAACCGCCCTTGACTATGGCTACACCTTC.

This clonotype was counted at least ten times. The V and J genes are TRBV27 and TRBJ1-5; TRBD1 is a possible D gene (6 bases). Looked up from germline, CDR1 is MNHEY and CDR2 is SMNVEV (reference sequence). Between the trimmed V and J ends, which lost 2 bases and 5 bases, there was a span of 10 bases. This CDR3 region has 14 residues. For the CDR3, the DNA is TGTGCCAGCAGTTTAGGCAGGGGTGATCAGCCCCAGCATTTT. Protein product: CASSLGRGDQPQHF.